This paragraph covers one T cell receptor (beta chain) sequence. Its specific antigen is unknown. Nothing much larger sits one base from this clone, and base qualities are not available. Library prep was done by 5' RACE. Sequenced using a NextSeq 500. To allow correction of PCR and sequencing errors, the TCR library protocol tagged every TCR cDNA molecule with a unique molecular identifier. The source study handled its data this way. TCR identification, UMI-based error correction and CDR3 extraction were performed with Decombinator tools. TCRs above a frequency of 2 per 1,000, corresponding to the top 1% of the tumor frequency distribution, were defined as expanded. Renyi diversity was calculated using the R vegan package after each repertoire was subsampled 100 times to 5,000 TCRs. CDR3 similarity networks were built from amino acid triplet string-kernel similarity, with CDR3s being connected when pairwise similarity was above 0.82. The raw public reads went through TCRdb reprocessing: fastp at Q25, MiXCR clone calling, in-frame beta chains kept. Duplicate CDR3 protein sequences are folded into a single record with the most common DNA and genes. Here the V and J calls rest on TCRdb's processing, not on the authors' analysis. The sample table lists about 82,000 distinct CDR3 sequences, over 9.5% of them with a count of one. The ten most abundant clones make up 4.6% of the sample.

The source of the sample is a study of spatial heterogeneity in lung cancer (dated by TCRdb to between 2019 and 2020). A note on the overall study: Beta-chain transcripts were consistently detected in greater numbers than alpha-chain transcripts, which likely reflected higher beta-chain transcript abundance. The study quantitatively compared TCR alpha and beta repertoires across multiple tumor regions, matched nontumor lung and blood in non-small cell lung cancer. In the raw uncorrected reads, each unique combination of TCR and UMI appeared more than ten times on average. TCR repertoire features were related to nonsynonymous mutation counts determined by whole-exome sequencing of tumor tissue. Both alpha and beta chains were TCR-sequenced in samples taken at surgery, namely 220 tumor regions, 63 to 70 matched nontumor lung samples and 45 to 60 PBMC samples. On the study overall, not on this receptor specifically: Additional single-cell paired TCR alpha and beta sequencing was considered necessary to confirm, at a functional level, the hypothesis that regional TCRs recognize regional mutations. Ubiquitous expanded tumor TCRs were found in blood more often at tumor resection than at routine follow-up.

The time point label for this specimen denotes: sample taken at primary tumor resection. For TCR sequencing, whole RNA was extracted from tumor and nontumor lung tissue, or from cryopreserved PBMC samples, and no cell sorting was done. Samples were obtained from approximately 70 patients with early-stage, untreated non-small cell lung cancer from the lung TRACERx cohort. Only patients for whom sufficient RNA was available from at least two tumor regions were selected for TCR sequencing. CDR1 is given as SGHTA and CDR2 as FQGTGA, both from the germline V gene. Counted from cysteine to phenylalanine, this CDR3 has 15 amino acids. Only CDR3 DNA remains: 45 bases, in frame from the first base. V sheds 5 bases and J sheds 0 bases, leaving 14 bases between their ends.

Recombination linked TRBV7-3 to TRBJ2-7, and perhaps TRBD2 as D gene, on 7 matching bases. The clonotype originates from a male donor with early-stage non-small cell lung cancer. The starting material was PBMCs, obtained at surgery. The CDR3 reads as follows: CASSRGGGLSYEQYF. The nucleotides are TGTGCCAGCAGCCGAGGGGGGGGCCTCTCCTACGAGCAGTACTTC. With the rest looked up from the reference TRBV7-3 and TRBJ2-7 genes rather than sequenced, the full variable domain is GAGVSQTPSNKVTEKGKYVELRCDPISGHTALYWYRQSLGQGPEFLIYFQGTGAADDSGLPNDRFFAVRPEGSVSTLKIQRTERGDSAVYLCASSRGGGLSYEQYFGPGTRLTVT.